The rows below give T cell receptor beta chains drawn from one sample of a study of blood T cell repertoires in COVID-19. The repertoire was sequenced with immunoSEQ multiplex PCR; TCRdb's copy has only in-frame clones and lacks some. Counted here are under 200,000 clones, around four fifths occurring once; the ten biggest clones make up over 7%. Sequencing was carried out using peripheral blood. The source is a woman older than 75 with COVID-19, enrolled during active disease. Each CDR3 is given without its conserved first and last residue. The order of the fields is V gene, J gene, CDR3 protein.

v_call: TRBV9
j_call: TRBJ2-7
cdr3_aa: ASSVSSGAYYEQY

v_call: TRBV3-1/TRBV3-2
j_call: TRBJ1-3
cdr3_aa: ASSHAPQGAGNTIY

v_call: TRBV28
j_call: TRBJ1-3
cdr3_aa: ASGGASSGNTIY

v_call: TRBV27
j_call: TRBJ1-2
cdr3_aa: ASSLAGNGYT

v_call: TRBV28
j_call: TRBJ1-4
cdr3_aa: ASSGAGTGDEKLF

v_call: TRBV19
j_call: TRBJ1-2
cdr3_aa: ASSARGVYGYT

v_call: TRBV5-6
j_call: TRBJ1-1
cdr3_aa: ASSLATAYTEAF

v_call: TRBV28
j_call: TRBJ1-6
cdr3_aa: ASSLNRNSPLH

v_call: TRBV11-2
j_call: TRBJ2-1
cdr3_aa: ASSPPVSSYNEQF

v_call: TRBV6-2/TRBV6-3
j_call: TRBJ1-1
cdr3_aa: ASSRQTGGEAF

v_call: TRBV7-8
j_call: TRBJ1-4
cdr3_aa: ASSSLTGVNEKLF

v_call: TRBV7-2
j_call: TRBJ2-2
cdr3_aa: ASSLEGLGTGELF

v_call: TRBV7-2
j_call: TRBJ2-2
cdr3_aa: ASSLLAGGRGGELF

v_call: TRBV6-4
j_call: TRBJ2-1
cdr3_aa: ASSPERASYNEQF

v_call: TRBV5-1
j_call: TRBJ2-6
cdr3_aa: ASSLGDGANVLT

v_call: TRBV4-2
j_call: TRBJ2-5
cdr3_aa: ASSQRAGGPETQY

v_call: TRBV5-4
j_call: TRBJ1-5
cdr3_aa: ASSSGGAGQPQH

v_call: TRBV19
j_call: TRBJ1-5
cdr3_aa: ASTGWEGADQPQH

v_call: TRBV9
j_call: TRBJ2-2
cdr3_aa: ASQTGQNTGELF

v_call: TRBV7-9
j_call: TRBJ1-1
cdr3_aa: ASSFYLDRNTEAF

v_call: TRBV6-5
j_call: TRBJ2-7
cdr3_aa: ASSTSDSSYEQY

v_call: TRBV3-1/TRBV3-2
j_call: TRBJ2-1
cdr3_aa: ASSQTPSGTSRNEQF

v_call: TRBV20-1
j_call: TRBJ1-1
cdr3_aa: SARRDREAF

v_call: TRBV4-1
j_call: TRBJ2-3
cdr3_aa: ASSQPTDTQY

v_call: TRBV19
j_call: TRBJ1-1
cdr3_aa: ASSIDHRGRNTEAF

v_call: TRBV28
j_call: TRBJ1-6
cdr3_aa: ASTWGGSNSPLH

v_call: TRBV25-1
j_call: TRBJ1-1
cdr3_aa: ASSGTLRGAMDTEAF

v_call: TRBV11-1
j_call: TRBJ1-1
cdr3_aa: ASSQGTEAF

v_call: TRBV11-2
j_call: TRBJ1-4
cdr3_aa: ASSREIGSSVF

v_call: TRBV28
j_call: TRBJ1-5
cdr3_aa: ASSPTARISNQPQH

v_call: TRBV9
j_call: TRBJ2-5
cdr3_aa: ASSVASNRGETQY

v_call: TRBV6-1
j_call: TRBJ1-1
cdr3_aa: ASRKPQGANTEAF

v_call: TRBV6-6
j_call: TRBJ2-1
cdr3_aa: ASNRRSDGLAGKLNNEQF

v_call: TRBV5-4
j_call: TRBJ2-2
cdr3_aa: ASSLGGSPTGELF

v_call: TRBV24-1
j_call: TRBJ1-5
cdr3_aa: ATSDFLTDYSNQPQH

v_call: TRBV11-3
j_call: TRBJ2-2
cdr3_aa: ASSRAARGGELF

v_call: TRBV7-8
j_call: TRBJ1-5
cdr3_aa: ASSVAGLDQH

v_call: TRBV5-1
j_call: TRBJ2-2
cdr3_aa: ASSQTGLNTGELF

v_call: TRBV19
j_call: TRBJ2-2
cdr3_aa: ASTYTGELF

v_call: TRBV7-2
j_call: TRBJ1-1
cdr3_aa: ASSPRYTGEAF

v_call: TRBV19
j_call: TRBJ1-2
cdr3_aa: ASSMGGRSGYGYT

v_call: TRBV18
j_call: TRBJ1-6
cdr3_aa: ASSQAQGARNSPLH

v_call: TRBV7-2
j_call: TRBJ1-1
cdr3_aa: ASSFTGTGGGTEAF

v_call: TRBV13
j_call: TRBJ2-1
cdr3_aa: ASSFGSGGNYNEQF

v_call: TRBV5-1
j_call: TRBJ1-3
cdr3_aa: ASSLEGVGNTIY

v_call: TRBV5-1
j_call: TRBJ2-2
cdr3_aa: ASSQARANTGELF

v_call: TRBV5-1
j_call: TRBJ1-2
cdr3_aa: ASSLDRTGTNYGYT

v_call: TRBV29-1
j_call: TRBJ1-1
cdr3_aa: SVVQTGVGTEAF

v_call: TRBV9
j_call: TRBJ1-2
cdr3_aa: ASSVQGKGYGYT

v_call: TRBV12-3/TRBV12-4
j_call: TRBJ1-3
cdr3_aa: ASSLEAGNTIY

v_call: TRBV6-6
j_call: TRBJ2-7
cdr3_aa: ASSTGEKSYEQY

v_call: TRBV7-9
j_call: TRBJ2-7
cdr3_aa: ASSQGTGGSYEQY

v_call: TRBV7-8
j_call: TRBJ2-7
cdr3_aa: ASSLLADPYEQY

v_call: TRBV6-5
j_call: TRBJ1-2
cdr3_aa: ASGPPGGSNYGYT

v_call: TRBV5-1
j_call: TRBJ1-4
cdr3_aa: ASSSRETNEKLF

v_call: TRBV5-4
j_call: TRBJ2-6
cdr3_aa: ASSSLGANVLT

v_call: TRBV5-1
j_call: TRBJ1-1
cdr3_aa: ASSLYGNMNTEAF

v_call: TRBV6-5
j_call: TRBJ1-2
cdr3_aa: ASSFRDSYGYT

v_call: TRBV29-1
j_call: TRBJ2-1
cdr3_aa: SGGGARDSYNEQF

v_call: TRBV5-1
j_call: TRBJ2-2
cdr3_aa: ASSPSGTGELF